A selection of T cell receptor beta chains follows, all from one sample in a study of cytomegalovirus exposure and HLA in healthy donors. TCRdb keeps only in-frame clones here, not all; method: immunoSEQ multiplex PCR. The sample carries tens of thousands of clones, approximately 95% recorded once. Sequences were obtained from PBMCs. The receptors stem from a young woman in good health and CMV-seronegative. The CDR3 runs from the conserved cysteine through the conserved F or W. A D gene is named only where the DNA matches it firmly. The size entry is marked missing in some rows and otherwise reads once, few, many or a size class.

v_call	j_call	clone_size	d_call	cdr3_aa	cdr3_nt
TRBV6-6	TRBJ1-6	.	.	CASSTGTRTTNSPLHF	TGTGCCAGCAGTACGGGGACAAGAACTACTAATTCACCCCTCCACTTT
TRBV19	TRBJ2-2	.	TRBD2	CASRDRGRTSGRFGELFF	TGTGCCAGTAGGGACAGGGGCAGGACTAGCGGGAGGTTCGGGGAGCTGTTTTTT
TRBV18	TRBJ1-6	once	.	CASSLFKPRANYNSPLHF	TGTGCCAGCTCACTTTTCAAACCGAGGGCTAATTATAATTCACCCCTCCACTTT
TRBV29-1	TRBJ2-5	.	.	CSVPRVETQYF	TGCAGCGTTCCCAGGGTAGAGACCCAGTACTTC
TRBV12-5	TRBJ1-1	.	.	CASGPDRGTEAFF	TGTGCTAGTGGACCGGATAGGGGCACTGAAGCTTTCTTT
TRBV2	TRBJ1-1	once	.	CASSELRVNTEAFF	TGTGCCAGCAGTGAGTTACGGGTGAACACTGAAGCTTTCTTT
TRBV11-3	TRBJ2-1	.	TRBD1	CASSRPGQGINEQFF	TGTGCCAGCAGCCGACCGGGACAGGGAATCAATGAGCAGTTCTTC
TRBV6-5	TRBJ2-1	.	.	CASSDPRGGHEQFF	TGTGCCAGCAGTGACCCGAGAGGCGGCCATGAGCAGTTCTTC
TRBV5-8	TRBJ1-1	.	.	CASSPWGLSDTEAFF	TGTGCCAGCAGCCCCTGGGGGCTCAGCGACACTGAAGCTTTCTTT
TRBV5-1	TRBJ1-1	.	.	CASSPNPTQNTEAFF	TGCGCCAGCAGCCCGAACCCGACTCAGAACACTGAAGCTTTCTTT
TRBV27	TRBJ2-5	once	TRBD2	CASSSRAGGPLGTQYF	TGTGCCAGCAGTAGTCGAGCGGGAGGGCCATTGGGGACCCAGTACTTC
TRBV5-1	TRBJ1-5	.	.	CASSVESNQPQHF	TGCGCCAGCAGTGTCGAGAGCAATCAGCCCCAGCATTTT
TRBV2	TRBJ2-7	.	.	CASSDKPSYEQYF	TGTGCCAGCAGTGACAAACCCTCCTACGAGCAGTACTTC
TRBV6-5	TRBJ2-7	.	TRBD1	CASRDHRGKDEQYF	TGTGCCAGTCGTGACCACAGGGGTAAGGACGAGCAGTACTTC
TRBV27	TRBJ2-5	.	TRBD2	CASSPTSGITGTQYF	TGTGCCAGCAGTCCGACTAGCGGGATTACGGGGACCCAGTACTTC
TRBV12-5	TRBJ1-1	.	TRBD1	CASGLGGRNTEAFF	TGTGCTAGTGGCCTAGGGGGCAGAAACACTGAAGCTTTCTTT
TRBV4-3	TRBJ2-1	.	TRBD2	CASSQKAGESFDEQFF	TGCGCCAGCAGCCAGAAAGCGGGAGAGTCTTTCGATGAGCAGTTCTTC
TRBV6-1	TRBJ2-7	.	.	CASSEGSGFSYEQYF	TGTGCCAGCAGTGAAGGGTCTGGCTTCTCCTACGAGCAGTACTTC
TRBV7-8	TRBJ1-1	.	.	CASSLIARGATEAFF	TGTGCCAGCAGCTTAATCGCTCGGGGGGCCACTGAAGCTTTCTTT
TRBV2	TRBJ2-1	.	.	CASSSQEGGYNEQFF	TGTGCCAGCAGTTCACAGGAGGGAGGTTACAATGAGCAGTTCTTC
TRBV2	TRBJ2-1	.	TRBD2	CASTLLAGGRIAFF	TGTGCCAGCACCCTACTAGCGGGAGGTCGGATTGCGTTCTTC
TRBV9	TRBJ2-5	.	.	CASSVWSLGETQYF	TGTGCCAGCAGCGTCTGGAGTTTAGGAGAGACCCAGTACTTC
TRBV15	TRBJ2-1	few	.	CATSGPRRGLGYNEQFF	TGTGCCACCAGCGGGCCCCGCAGGGGTCTGGGCTACAATGAGCAGTTCTTC